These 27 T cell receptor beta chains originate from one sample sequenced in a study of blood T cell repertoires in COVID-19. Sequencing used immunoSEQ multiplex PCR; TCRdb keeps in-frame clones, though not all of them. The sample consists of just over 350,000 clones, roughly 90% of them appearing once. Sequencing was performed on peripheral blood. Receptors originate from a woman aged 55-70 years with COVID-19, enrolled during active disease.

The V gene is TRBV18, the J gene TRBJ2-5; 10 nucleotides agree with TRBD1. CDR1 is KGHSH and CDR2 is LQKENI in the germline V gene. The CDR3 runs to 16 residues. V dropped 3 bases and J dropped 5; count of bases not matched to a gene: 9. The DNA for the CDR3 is TGTGCCAGCTCACCTGAGGGACAGGGGAAATGGGAGACCCAGTACTTC. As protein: CASSPEGQGKWETQYF.

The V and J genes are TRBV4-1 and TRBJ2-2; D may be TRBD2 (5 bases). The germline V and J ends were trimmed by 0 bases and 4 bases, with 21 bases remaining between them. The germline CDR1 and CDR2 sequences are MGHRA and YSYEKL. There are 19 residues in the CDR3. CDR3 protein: CASSQDPGGVEFPTGELFF. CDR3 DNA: TGCGCCAGCAGCCAAGATCCCGGAGGCGTGGAGTTCCCCACCGGGGAGCTGTTTTTT.

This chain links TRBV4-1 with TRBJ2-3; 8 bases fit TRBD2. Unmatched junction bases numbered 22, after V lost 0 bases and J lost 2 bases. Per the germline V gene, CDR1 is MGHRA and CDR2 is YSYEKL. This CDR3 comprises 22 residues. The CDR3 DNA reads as TGCGCCAGCAGCCAAGATTTTGGGGAGCGGGGGCCCCGGTCGTCTTACACAGATACGCAGTATTTT. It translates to CASSQDFGERGPRSSYTDTQYF.

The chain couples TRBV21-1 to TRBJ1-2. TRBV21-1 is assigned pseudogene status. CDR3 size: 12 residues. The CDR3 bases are TGTGCCAGCGGAGGGTCTAACTATGGCTACACCTTC. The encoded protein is CASGGSNYGYTF.

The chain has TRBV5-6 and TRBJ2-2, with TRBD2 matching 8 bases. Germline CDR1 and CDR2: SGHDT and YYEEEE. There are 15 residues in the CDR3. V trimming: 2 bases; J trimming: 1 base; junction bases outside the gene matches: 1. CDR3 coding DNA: TGTGCCAGCAGCTTCCTAGCGGGGAACACCGGGGAGCTGTTTTTT. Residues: CASSFLAGNTGELFF.

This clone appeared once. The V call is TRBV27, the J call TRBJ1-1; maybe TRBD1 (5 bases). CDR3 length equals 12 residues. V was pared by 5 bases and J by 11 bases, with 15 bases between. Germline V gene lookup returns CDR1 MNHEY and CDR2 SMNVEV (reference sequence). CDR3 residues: CASSGAGRDAFF. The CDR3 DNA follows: TGTGCCAGCAGTGGGGCAGGGAGGGATGCTTTCTTT.

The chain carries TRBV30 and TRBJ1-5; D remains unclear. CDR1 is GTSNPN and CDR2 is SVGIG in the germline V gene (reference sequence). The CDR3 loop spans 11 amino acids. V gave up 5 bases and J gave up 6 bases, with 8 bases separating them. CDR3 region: CAWGRGQPQHF. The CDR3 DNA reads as TGTGCCTGGGGGCGCGGTCAGCCCCAGCATTTT.

CDR3 in amino acids: CASSPQGTSTEAFF. In DNA form, the CDR3 reads TGTGCCAGCTCACCTCAGGGTACCAGCACTGAAGCTTTCTTT. The chain has TRBV18 and TRBJ1-1, with D perhaps matching TRBD1 (5 bases). Germline-derived CDR1 and CDR2 are KGHSH and LQKENI. The CDR3 spans 14 residues. Trimming left V 3 bases short and J 4 bases short, with 12 bases between.

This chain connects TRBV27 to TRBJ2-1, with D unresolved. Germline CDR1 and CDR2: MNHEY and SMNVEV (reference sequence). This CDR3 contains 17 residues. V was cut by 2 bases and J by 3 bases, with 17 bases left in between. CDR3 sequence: CASSLESRPGYYNEQFF. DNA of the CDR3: TGTGCCAGCAGTTTAGAGAGCCGGCCCGGGTACTACAATGAGCAGTTCTTC.

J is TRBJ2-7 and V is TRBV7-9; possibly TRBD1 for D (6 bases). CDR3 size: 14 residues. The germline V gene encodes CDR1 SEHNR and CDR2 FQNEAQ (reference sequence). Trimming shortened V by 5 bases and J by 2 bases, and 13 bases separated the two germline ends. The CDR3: CASSPGTIPYEQYF. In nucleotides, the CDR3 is TGTGCCAGCAGCCCCGGGACAATCCCCTACGAGCAGTACTTC. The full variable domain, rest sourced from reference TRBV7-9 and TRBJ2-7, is DTGVSQNPRHKITKRGQNVTFRCDPISEHNRLYWYRQTLGQGPEFLTYFQNEAQLEKSRLLSDRFSAERPKGSFSTLEIQRTEQGDSAMYLCASSPGTIPYEQYFGPGTRLTVT.

The CDR3 spells CAWSHSTRQPQHF. CDR3 sequence (DNA): TGTGCCTGGAGTCACTCGACCAGGCAGCCCCAGCATTTT. The gene calls are TRBV30 and TRBJ1-5; D is undetermined. V lost 2 bases and J 7 bases, leaving 12 bases between the germline ends. The CDR3 consists of 13 residues. Per germline, CDR1 GTSNPN and CDR2 SVGIG (reference sequence).

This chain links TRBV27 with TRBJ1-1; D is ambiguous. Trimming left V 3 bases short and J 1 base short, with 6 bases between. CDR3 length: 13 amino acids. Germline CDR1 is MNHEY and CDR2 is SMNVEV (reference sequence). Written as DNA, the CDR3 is TGTGCCAGCAGTTTCAATCCGAACACTGAAGCTTTCTTT. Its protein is CASSFNPNTEAFF.

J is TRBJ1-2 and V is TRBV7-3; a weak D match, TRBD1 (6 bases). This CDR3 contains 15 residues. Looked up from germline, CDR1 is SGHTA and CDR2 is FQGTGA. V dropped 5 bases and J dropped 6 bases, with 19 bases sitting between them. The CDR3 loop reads CASSPNQGGLNGYTF. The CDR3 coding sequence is TGTGCCAGCAGCCCTAACCAAGGGGGATTGAATGGCTACACCTTC. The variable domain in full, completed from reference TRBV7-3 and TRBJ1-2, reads GAGVSQTPSNKVTEKGKYVELRCDPISGHTALYWYRQSLGQGPEFLIYFQGTGAADDSGLPNDRFFAVRPEGSVSTLKIQRTERGDSAVYLCASSPNQGGLNGYTFGSGTRLTVV.

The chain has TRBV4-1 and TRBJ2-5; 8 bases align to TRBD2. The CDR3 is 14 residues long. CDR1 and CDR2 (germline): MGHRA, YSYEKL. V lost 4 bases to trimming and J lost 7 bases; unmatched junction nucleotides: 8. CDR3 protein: CASSREFSGATQYF. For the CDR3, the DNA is TGCGCCAGCAGCCGAGAATTTAGCGGGGCGACCCAGTACTTC.

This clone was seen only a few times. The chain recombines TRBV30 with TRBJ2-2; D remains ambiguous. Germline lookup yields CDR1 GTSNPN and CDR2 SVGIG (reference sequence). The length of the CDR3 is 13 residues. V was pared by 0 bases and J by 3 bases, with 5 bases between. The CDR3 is CAWSVLYTGELFF. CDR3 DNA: TGTGCCTGGAGTGTACTCTACACCGGGGAGCTGTTTTTT.

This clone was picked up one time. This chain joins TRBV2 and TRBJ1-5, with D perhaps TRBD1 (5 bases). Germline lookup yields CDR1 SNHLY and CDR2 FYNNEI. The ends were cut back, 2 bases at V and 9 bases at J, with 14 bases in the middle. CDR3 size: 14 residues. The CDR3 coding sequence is TGTGCCAGCAGTGAAAGGGAGGGGAGTTCGCCCCAGCATTTT. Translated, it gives CASSEREGSSPQHF.

The CDR3: CASSYDGVGGYTF. The CDR3 DNA is TGTGCCAGCAGTTACGACGGGGTAGGCGGCTACACCTTC. The chain couples TRBV6-5 to TRBJ1-2; D call uncertain. Germline V gene sequence: CDR1 MNHEY, CDR2 SVGAGI. The CDR3 length is 13 residues. The V and J ends lost 2 bases and 8 bases respectively, with 12 bases between them.

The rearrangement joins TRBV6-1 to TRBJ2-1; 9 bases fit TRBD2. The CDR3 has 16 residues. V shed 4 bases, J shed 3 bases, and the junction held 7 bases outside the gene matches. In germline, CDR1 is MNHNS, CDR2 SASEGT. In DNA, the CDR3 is TGTGCCAGCAGTGCCCGATTTAGCGGGGGCTACAATGAGCAGTTCTTC. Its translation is CASSARFSGGYNEQFF.

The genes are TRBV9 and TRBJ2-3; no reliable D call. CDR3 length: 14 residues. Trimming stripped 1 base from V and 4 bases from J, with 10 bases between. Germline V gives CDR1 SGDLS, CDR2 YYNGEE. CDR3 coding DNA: TGTGCCAGCAGCGTAAGTTTGAGTGCAGATACGCAGTATTTT. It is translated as CASSVSLSADTQYF.

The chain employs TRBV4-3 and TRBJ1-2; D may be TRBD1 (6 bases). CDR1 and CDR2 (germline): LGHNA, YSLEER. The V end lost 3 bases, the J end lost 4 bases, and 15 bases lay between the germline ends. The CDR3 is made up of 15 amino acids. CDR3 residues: CASSHQAGVLYGYTF. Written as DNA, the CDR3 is TGCGCCAGCAGCCACCAGGCAGGGGTACTCTATGGCTACACCTTC.

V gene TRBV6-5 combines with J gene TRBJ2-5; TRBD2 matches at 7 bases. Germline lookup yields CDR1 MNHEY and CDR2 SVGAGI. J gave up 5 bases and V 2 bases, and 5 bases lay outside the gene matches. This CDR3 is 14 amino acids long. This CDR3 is CASSYGEGKETQYF. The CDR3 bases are TGTGCCAGCAGTTACGGGGAGGGGAAGGAGACCCAGTACTTC.

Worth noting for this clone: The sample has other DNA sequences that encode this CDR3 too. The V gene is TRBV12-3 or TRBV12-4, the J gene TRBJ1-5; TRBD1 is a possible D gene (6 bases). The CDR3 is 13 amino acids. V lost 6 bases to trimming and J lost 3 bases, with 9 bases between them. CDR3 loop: CASSRDINQPQHF. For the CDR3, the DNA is TGTGCCAGCAGCCGGGACATCAATCAGCCCCAGCATTTT.

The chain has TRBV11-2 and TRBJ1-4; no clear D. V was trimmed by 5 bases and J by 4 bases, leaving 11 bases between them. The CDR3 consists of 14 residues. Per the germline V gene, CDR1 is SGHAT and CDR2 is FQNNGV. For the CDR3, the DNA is TGTGCCAGCAGCCCGGGGTCTCTTAATGAAAAACTGTTTTTT. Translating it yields CASSPGSLNEKLFF. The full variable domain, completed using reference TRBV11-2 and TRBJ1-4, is EAGVAQSPRYKIIEKRQSVAFWCNPISGHATLYWYQQILGQGPKLLIQFQNNGVVDDSQLPKDRFSAERLKGVDSTLKIQPAKLEDSAVYLCASSPGSLNEKLFFGSGTQLSVL.

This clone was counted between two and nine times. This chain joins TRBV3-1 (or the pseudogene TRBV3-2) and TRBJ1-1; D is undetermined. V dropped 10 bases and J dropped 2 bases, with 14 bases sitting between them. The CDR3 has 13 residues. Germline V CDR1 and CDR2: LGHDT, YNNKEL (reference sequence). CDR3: CATRSGFNTEAFF. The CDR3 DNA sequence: TGTGCCACCAGGTCGGGATTTAACACTGAAGCTTTCTTT.

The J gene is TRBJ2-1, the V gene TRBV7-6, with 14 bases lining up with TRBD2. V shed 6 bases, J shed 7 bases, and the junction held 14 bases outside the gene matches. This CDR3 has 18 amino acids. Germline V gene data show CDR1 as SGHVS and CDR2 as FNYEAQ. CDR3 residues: CASSYRGLTSGGDNEQFF. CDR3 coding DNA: TGTGCCAGCAGTTATCGAGGGTTGACTAGCGGGGGGGATAATGAGCAGTTCTTC.

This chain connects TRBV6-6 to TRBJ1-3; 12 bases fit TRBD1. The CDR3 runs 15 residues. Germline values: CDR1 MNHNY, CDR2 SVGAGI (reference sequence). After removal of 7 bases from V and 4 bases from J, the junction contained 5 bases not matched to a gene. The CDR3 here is CASTGTGGRGNTIYF. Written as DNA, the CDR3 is TGTGCCAGCACAGGGACAGGGGGCAGGGGAAACACCATATATTTT.

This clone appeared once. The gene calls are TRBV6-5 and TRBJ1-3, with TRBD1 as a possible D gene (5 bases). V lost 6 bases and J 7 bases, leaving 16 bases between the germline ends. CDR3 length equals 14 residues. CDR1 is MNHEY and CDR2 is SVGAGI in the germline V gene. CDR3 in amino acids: CASRGPLPSNTIYF. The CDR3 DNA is TGTGCCAGCAGGGGGCCGCTACCGTCGAACACCATATATTTT.